Ten or more counts support the clone carrying this T cell receptor beta chain. The antigen is not known. The data originate from a study of blood T cells in healthy people across ages. General study results and limits: Per million T cells, the diversity of TCR beta decreased roughly linearly as age advanced. Long-lived donors had more naive CD4+ cells and higher diversity than aged donors.

The germline gives CDR1 SGHTA, CDR2 FQGNSA. Trimming took 5 bases from V and 7 from J, leaving 20 bases between them. The CDR3 length is 15 residues. Individuals who donated were healthy Caucasians from Russia aged about 6 to 100. PCR was performed a second time for roughly 7 to 11 cycles using a sample-barcoded 5' primer and a J-beta primer mix. The template-switch adaptor was a 5' adaptor with 12 random nucleotides. It tagged each cDNA molecule. TCRdb independently ran MiXCR on the 5' RACE reads; one entry per CDR3 protein. This table has just under 900,000 distinct CDR3 sequences, 25% to 30% appearing once.

The receptor's source is a woman older than 75 in good health. The chain employs TRBV7-2 and TRBJ2-5; D tentatively reads TRBD1 or TRBD2 (5 bases each). Sequencing was performed on blood. CDR3 protein: CASSRLGATRGTQYF. CDR3 nucleotides: TGTGCCAGCAGCCGTCTCGGGGCGACCCGTGGGACCCAGTACTTC.